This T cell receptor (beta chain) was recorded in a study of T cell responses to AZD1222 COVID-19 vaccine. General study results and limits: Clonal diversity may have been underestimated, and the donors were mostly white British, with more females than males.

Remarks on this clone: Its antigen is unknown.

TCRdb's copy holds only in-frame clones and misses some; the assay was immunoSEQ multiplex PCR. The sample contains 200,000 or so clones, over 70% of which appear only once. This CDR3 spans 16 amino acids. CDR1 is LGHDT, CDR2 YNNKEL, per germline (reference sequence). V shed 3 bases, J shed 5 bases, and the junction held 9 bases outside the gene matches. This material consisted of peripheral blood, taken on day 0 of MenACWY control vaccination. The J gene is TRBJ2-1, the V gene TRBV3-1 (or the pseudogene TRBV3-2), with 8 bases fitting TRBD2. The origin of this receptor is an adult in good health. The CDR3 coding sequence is TGTGCCAGCAGCCAGGAGGGCGGGGGGCCCCACAATGAGCAGTTCTTC. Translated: CASSQEGGGPHNEQFF.